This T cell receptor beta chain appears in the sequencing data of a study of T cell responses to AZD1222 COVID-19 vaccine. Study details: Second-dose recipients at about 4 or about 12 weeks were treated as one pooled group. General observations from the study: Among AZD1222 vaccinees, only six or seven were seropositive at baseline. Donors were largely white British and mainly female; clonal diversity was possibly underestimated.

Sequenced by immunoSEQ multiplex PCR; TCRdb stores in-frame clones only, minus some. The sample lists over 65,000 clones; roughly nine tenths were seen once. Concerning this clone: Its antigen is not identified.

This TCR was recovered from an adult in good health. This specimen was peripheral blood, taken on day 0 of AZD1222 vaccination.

The CDR3 loop reads CATTPFSRGPNTGELFF. In DNA, the CDR3 is TGTGCCACCACGCCCTTTTCTCGGGGTCCGAACACCGGGGAGCTGTTTTTT. The V call is TRBV2, the J call TRBJ2-2; TRBD2 might be the D (5 bases). The germline V and J ends were trimmed by 10 bases and 0 bases, with 21 bases remaining between them. From germline, CDR1 is SNHLY and CDR2 FYNNEI. The CDR3 sequence is 17 residues long.